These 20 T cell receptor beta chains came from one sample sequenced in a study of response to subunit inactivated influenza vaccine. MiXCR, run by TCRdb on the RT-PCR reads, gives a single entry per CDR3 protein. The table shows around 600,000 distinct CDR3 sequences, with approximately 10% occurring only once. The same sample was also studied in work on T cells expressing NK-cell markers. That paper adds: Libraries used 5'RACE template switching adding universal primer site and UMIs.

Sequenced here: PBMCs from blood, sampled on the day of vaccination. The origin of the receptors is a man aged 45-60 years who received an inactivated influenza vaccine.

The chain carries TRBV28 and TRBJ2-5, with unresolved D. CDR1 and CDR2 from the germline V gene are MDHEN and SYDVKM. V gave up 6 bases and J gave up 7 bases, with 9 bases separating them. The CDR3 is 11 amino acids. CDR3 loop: CASRFGVTQYF. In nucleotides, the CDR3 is TGTGCCAGCAGATTCGGAGTGACCCAGTACTTC.

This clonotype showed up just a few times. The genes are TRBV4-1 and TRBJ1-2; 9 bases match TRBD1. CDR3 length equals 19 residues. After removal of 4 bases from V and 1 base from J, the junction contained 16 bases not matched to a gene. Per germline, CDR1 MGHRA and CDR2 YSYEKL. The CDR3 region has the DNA TGCGCCAGCAGCCTGTGGAGACAGGGGGACAAAGGGGTTAACTATGGCTACACCTTC. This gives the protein CASSLWRQGDKGVNYGYTF.

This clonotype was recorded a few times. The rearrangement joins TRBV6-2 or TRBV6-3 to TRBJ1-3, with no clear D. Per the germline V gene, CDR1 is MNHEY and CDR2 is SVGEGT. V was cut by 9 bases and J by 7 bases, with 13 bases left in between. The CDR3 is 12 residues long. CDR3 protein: CASGLGGNTIYF. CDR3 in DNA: TGTGCCAGTGGCCTCGGCGGCAACACCATATATTTT.

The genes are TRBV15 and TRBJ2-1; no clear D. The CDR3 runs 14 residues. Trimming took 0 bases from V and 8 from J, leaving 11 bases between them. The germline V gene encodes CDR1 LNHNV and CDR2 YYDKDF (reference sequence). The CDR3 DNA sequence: TGTGCCACCAGCAGAGACCCACTCAATCATGAGCAGTTCTTC. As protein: CATSRDPLNHEQFF.

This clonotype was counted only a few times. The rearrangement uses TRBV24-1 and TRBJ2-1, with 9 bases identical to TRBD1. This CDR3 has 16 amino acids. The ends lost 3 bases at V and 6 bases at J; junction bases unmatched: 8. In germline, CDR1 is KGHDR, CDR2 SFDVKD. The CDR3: CATSDPGTGLGNEQFF. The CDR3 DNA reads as TGTGCCACCAGTGATCCCGGGACAGGGTTGGGCAATGAGCAGTTCTTC.

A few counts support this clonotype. The CDR3 coding sequence is TGCAGTGCTAGCCACGGACAGGGGAACACTGAAGCTTTCTTT. Translated: CSASHGQGNTEAFF. The chain combines TRBV20-1 with TRBJ1-1, with 8 bases fitting TRBD1. V gave up 3 bases and J gave up 1 base; unmatched junction bases: 4. The CDR3 totals 14 residues. Germline V lookup: CDR1 DFQATT, CDR2 SNEGSKA (reference sequence).

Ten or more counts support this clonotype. The CDR3 spells CASSYLSGNTDTQYF. In DNA, the CDR3 is TGTGCCAGCAGTTACCTTAGCGGGAACACAGATACGCAGTATTTT. V usage is TRBV6-5 and J usage is TRBJ2-3; 8 bases fit TRBD2. This CDR3 comprises 15 residues. V was pared by 2 bases and J by 2 bases, with 3 bases of the junction left unmatched. Germline CDR1 MNHEY, CDR2 SVGAGI.

Written as DNA, the CDR3 is TGTGCCAGCAGGGAACGAGAGAGCCCCTACAATGAGCAGTTCTTC. Protein sequence: CASRERESPYNEQFF. The chain links TRBV6-2 or TRBV6-3 to TRBJ2-1; D not certain. V was trimmed by 6 bases and J by 2 bases, leaving 14 bases between them. CDR1 is MNHEY, CDR2 SVGEGT, per germline. The CDR3 is 15 residues long.

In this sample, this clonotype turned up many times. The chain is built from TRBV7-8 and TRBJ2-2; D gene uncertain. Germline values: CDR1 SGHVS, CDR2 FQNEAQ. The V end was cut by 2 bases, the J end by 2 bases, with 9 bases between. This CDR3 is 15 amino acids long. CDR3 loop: CASSLIRGNTGELFF. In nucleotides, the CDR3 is TGTGCCAGCAGCTTAATTCGAGGAAACACCGGGGAGCTGTTTTTT.

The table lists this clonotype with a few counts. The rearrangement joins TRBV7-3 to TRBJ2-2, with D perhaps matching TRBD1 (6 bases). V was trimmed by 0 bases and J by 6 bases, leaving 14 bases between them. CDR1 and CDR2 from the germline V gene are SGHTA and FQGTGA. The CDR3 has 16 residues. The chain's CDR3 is CASSLTAQGDAGELFF. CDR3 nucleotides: TGTGCCAGCAGCTTAACCGCACAGGGTGATGCCGGGGAGCTGTTTTTT.

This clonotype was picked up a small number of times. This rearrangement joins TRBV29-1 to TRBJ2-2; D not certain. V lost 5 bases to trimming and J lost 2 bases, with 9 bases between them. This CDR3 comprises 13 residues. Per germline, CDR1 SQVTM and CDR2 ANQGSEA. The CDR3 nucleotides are TGCAGCGTTAAGAACCTAAACACCGGGGAGCTGTTTTTT. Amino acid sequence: CSVKNLNTGELFF.

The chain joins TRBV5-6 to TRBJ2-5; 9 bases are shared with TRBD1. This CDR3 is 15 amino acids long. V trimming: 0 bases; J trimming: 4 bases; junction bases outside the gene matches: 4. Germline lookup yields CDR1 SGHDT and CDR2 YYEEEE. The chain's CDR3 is CASSLDGQGIETQYF. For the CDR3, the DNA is TGTGCCAGCAGCTTGGACGGACAGGGGATAGAGACCCAGTACTTC.

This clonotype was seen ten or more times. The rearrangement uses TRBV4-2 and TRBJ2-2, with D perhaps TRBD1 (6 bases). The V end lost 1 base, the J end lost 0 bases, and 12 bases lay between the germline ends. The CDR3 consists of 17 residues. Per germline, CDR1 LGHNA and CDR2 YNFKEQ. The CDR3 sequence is CASSQVVRGPNTGELFF. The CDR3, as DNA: TGTGCCAGCAGCCAAGTCGTCAGGGGCCCGAACACCGGGGAGCTGTTTTTT.

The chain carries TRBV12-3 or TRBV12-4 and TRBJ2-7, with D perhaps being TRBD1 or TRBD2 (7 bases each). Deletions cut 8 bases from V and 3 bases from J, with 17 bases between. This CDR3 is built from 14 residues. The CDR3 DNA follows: TGTGCCAGCGGGCAGGGGGAGGGACGCTACGAGCAGTACTTC. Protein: CASGQGEGRYEQYF.

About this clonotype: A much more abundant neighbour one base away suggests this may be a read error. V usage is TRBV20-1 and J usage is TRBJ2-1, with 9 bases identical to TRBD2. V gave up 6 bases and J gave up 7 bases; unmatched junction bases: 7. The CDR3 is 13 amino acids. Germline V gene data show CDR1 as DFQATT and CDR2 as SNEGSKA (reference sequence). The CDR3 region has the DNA TGCAGTGCCAGGACTAGCGTGAGTAATGAGCAGTTCTTC. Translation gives CSARTSVSNEQFF.

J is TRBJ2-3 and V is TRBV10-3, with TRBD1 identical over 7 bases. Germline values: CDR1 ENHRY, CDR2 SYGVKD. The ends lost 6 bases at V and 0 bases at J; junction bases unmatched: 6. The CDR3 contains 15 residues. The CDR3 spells CAIRIRQGSTDTQYF. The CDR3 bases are TGTGCCATCAGAATAAGACAGGGCAGCACAGATACGCAGTATTTT.

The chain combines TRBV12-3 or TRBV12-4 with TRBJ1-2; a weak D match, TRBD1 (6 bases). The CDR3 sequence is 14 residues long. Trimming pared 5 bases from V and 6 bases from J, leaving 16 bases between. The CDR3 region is CASSLRGGSNGYTF. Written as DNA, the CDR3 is TGTGCCAGCAGTCTTAGGGGGGGCTCCAATGGCTACACCTTC.

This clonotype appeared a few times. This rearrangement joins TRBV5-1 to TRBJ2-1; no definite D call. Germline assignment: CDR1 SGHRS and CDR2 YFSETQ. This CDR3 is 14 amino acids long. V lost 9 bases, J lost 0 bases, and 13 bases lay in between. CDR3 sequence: CATARSYSYNEQFF. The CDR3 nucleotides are TGCGCCACCGCGAGGAGCTACTCCTACAATGAGCAGTTCTTC.

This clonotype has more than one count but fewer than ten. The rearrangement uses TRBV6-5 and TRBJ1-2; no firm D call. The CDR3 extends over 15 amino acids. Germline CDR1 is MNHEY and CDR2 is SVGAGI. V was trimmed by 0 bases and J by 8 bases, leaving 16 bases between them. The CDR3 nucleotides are TGTGCCAGCAGTTACTCTAAAACAACCCAGATCGGCTACACCTTC. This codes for CASSYSKTTQIGYTF.

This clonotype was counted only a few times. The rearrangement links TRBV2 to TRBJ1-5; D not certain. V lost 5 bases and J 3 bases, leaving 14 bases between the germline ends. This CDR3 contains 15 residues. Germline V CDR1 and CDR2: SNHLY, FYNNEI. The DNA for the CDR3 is TGTGCCAGCAGTCGAGACTTGGGGTACAATCAGCCCCAGCATTTT. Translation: CASSRDLGYNQPQHF.